The next 11 T cell receptor beta chains were all read from a single sample in a study of blood T cell repertoires in COVID-19. Only in-frame clones appear in the TCRdb table, and some are missing; sequencing was by immunoSEQ multiplex PCR. The sample shows 170,000 or so clones, almost 80% of them seen only once. The source material was peripheral blood. The receptors here all came from a woman in her 70s with acute or convalescent COVID-19.

The CDR3 here is CASSRWAGKDTGELFF. As DNA, the CDR3 is TGTGCCAGCTCACGATGGGCAGGGAAGGACACCGGGGAGCTGTTTTTT. The chain carries TRBV18 and TRBJ2-2, with a possible D match to TRBD1 (5 bases). V was cut by 4 bases and J by 3 bases, with 15 bases left in between. Looked up from germline, CDR1 is KGHSH and CDR2 is LQKENI. CDR3 length equals 16 residues.

V usage is TRBV5-6 and J usage is TRBJ2-1, with 15 bases lining up with TRBD2. The CDR3 loop spans 17 amino acids. V trimming: 4 bases; J trimming: 8 bases; junction bases outside the gene matches: 10. Germline CDR1 reads SGHDT; CDR2 reads YYEEEE. The CDR3 DNA reads TGTGCCAGCAGCCTCCTAGGGGGACTAGCGGGAGGCGATGAGCAGTTCTTC. The encoded protein is CASSLLGGLAGGDEQFF.

The V gene is TRBV5-5, the J gene TRBJ1-5, with no clear D. The CDR3 has 15 amino acids. The germline V and J ends were trimmed by 0 bases and 5 bases, with 12 bases remaining between them. Germline CDR1 reads SGHKS; CDR2 reads YYEKEE (reference sequence). The DNA of the CDR3 is TGTGCCAGCAGCTTGGCCGTCGGAGTAGATCAGCCCCAGCATTTT. Its protein product is CASSLAVGVDQPQHF.

This sequence joins TRBV19 and TRBJ2-1, with 14 nucleotides matching TRBD2. There are 15 residues in the CDR3. Germline V gene lookup returns CDR1 LNHDA and CDR2 SQIVND (reference sequence). J was trimmed by 6 bases and V by 10 bases; bases with no gene match: 8. The CDR3 DNA sequence: TGTGCCACCGGGACTAGCGGGAGAGGGTCCAATGAGCAGTTCTTC. Amino acids: CATGTSGRGSNEQFF. Based on the CDR3 plus reference TRBV19 and TRBJ2-1, the full variable domain is DGGITQSPKYLFRKEGQNVTLSCEQNLNHDAMYWYRQDPGQGLRLIYYSQIVNDFQKGDIAEGYSVSREKKESFPLTVTSAQKNPTAFYLCATGTSGRGSNEQFFGPGTRLTVL.

The J gene is TRBJ1-2, the V gene TRBV10-3, with TRBD1 matching over 7 bases. The CDR3 extends over 15 amino acids. V trimming: 5 bases; J trimming: 5 bases; junction bases outside the gene matches: 11. CDR1 and CDR2 (germline): ENHRY, SYGVKD. The CDR3 loop reads CAISPMTGTPYGYTF. The CDR3 nucleotides read TGTGCCATCAGTCCTATGACAGGGACCCCATATGGCTACACCTTC.

The chain recombines TRBV18 with TRBJ1-4; possible D gene TRBD1, 6 bases. The CDR3 length is 13 residues. Germline V lookup: CDR1 KGHSH, CDR2 LQKENI. Trimming pared 3 bases from V and 7 bases from J, leaving 9 bases between. Here the CDR3 reads CASSPGASEKLFF. The CDR3 DNA follows: TGTGCCAGCTCACCGGGGGCATCTGAAAAACTGTTTTTT.

The rearrangement joins TRBV19 to TRBJ1-1; D is ambiguous. The CDR3 has 13 amino acids. Germline V gives CDR1 LNHDA, CDR2 SQIVND (reference sequence). The V gene lost 5 bases and the J gene lost 6 bases, with 13 bases spanning the gap. The CDR3 DNA reads as TGTGCCAGTAGTTTGGTTGAGGGCGCTGAAGCTTTCTTT. It translates to CASSLVEGAEAFF. Complete variable domain (other parts from reference TRBV19 and TRBJ1-1): DGGITQSPKYLFRKEGQNVTLSCEQNLNHDAMYWYRQDPGQGLRLIYYSQIVNDFQKGDIAEGYSVSREKKESFPLTVTSAQKNPTAFYLCASSLVEGAEAFFGQGTRLTVV.

V is TRBV6-5 and J is TRBJ2-1, with D possibly being TRBD1 (6 bases). The germline V and J ends were trimmed by 7 bases and 4 bases, with 11 bases remaining between them. This CDR3 contains 13 residues. Germline V gives CDR1 MNHEY, CDR2 SVGAGI. CDR3 in amino acids: CASMDRGYNEQFF. CDR3 nucleotide sequence: TGTGCCAGCATGGACAGAGGGTACAATGAGCAGTTCTTC.

The chain uses TRBV25-1 and TRBJ1-2; D unresolved. The ends were cut back, 2 bases at V and 8 bases at J, with 12 bases in the middle. The CDR3 covers 13 residues. From germline, CDR1 is MGHDK and CDR2 SYGVNS. The CDR3 sequence is CASSEQDGGGYTF. The CDR3 DNA reads TGTGCCAGCAGTGAACAAGATGGCGGAGGCTACACCTTC.

This clone was recorded once. V gene TRBV18 combines with J gene TRBJ1-2, with a tentative D call TRBD1 (5 bases). CDR3 length: 13 amino acids. The germline V and J ends were trimmed by 4 bases and 3 bases, with 9 bases remaining between them. From germline, CDR1 is KGHSH and CDR2 LQKENI. CDR3 loop: CASSLTDDYGYTF. The CDR3 DNA reads TGTGCCAGCTCACTGACAGACGACTATGGCTACACCTTC.

This clone has only a few counts. The rearrangement joins TRBV7-9 to TRBJ1-2, with 8 bases fitting TRBD1. This CDR3 region has 16 residues. The J segment lost 4 bases and the V segment lost 3 bases, leaving 10 bases of the junction unmatched. In germline, CDR1 is SEHNR, CDR2 FQNEAQ (reference sequence). The CDR3 bases are TGTGCCAGCAGCTTCGGAAGACAGGGGCAAATCTATGGCTACACCTTC. Translating it yields CASSFGRQGQIYGYTF.